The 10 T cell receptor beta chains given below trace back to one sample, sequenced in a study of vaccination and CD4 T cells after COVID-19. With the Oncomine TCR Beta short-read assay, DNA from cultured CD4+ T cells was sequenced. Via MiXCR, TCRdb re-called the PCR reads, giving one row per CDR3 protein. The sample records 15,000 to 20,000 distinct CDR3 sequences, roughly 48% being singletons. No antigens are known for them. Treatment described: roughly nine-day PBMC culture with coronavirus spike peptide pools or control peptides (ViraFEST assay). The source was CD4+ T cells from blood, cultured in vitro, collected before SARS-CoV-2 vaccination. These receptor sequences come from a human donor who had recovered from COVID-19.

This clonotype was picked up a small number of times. CDR3 bases: TGTGCCAGCAGCTTAGCGCGAGGACTCCAGGGCCCCGGGGAGCTGTTTTTT. Translating gives CASSLARGLQGPGELFF. The chain employs TRBV7-8 and TRBJ2-2; D could derive from TRBD1 or TRBD2 (5 bases each). CDR1 and CDR2 from the germline V gene are SGHVS and FQNEAQ. V was trimmed by 0 bases and J by 6 bases, leaving 17 bases between them. The CDR3 totals 17 residues. The variable domain in full, completed from reference TRBV7-8 and TRBJ2-2, reads GAGVSQSPRYKVAKRGQDVALRCDPISGHVSLFWYQQALGQGPEFLTYFQNEAQLDKSGLPSDRFFAERPEGSVSTLKIQRTQQEDSAVYLCASSLARGLQGPGELFFGEGSRLTVL.

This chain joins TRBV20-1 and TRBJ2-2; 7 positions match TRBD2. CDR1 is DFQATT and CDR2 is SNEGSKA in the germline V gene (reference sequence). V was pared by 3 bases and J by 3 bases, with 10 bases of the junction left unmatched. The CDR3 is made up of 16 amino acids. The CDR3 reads CSARGGRKGYTGELFF. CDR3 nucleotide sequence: TGCAGTGCTAGGGGCGGGAGAAAGGGTTACACCGGGGAGCTGTTTTTT.

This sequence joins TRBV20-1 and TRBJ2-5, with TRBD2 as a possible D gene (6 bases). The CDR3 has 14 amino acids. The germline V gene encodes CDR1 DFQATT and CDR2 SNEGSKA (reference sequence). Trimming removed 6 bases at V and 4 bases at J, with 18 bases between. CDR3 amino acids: CSATDPQGGETQYF. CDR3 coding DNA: TGCAGTGCCACAGACCCCCAGGGAGGAGAGACCCAGTACTTC.

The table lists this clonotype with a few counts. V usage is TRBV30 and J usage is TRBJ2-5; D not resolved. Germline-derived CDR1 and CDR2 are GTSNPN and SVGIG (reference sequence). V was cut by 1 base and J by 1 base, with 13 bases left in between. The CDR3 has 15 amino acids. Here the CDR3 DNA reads TGTGCCTGGAGTGCTTTGGACCGAATCCAAGAGACCCAGTACTTC. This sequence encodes CAWSALDRIQETQYF.

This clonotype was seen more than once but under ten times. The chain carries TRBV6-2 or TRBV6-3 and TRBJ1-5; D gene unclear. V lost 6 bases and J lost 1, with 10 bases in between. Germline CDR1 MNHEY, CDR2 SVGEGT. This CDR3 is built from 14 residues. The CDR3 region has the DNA TGTGCCAGCAGCCCACGACACAGCAATCAGCCCCAGCATTTT. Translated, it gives CASSPRHSNQPQHF.

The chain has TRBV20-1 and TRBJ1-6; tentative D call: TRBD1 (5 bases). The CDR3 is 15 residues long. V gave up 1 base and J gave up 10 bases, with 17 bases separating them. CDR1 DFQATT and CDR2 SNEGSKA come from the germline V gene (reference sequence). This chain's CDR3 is CSARAVGGGYSPLHF. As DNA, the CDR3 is TGCAGTGCTAGAGCCGTGGGCGGGGGATACTCACCCCTCCACTTT.

The CDR3 protein is CASSYRTPGINNQPQHF. CDR3 in DNA: TGTGCCAGCAGTTACAGGACTCCGGGGATAAACAATCAGCCCCAGCATTTT. V is TRBV6-5 and J is TRBJ1-5; D unclear. Germline CDR1 MNHEY, CDR2 SVGAGI. The CDR3 spans 17 residues. V was pared by 2 bases and J by 3 bases, with 17 bases between.

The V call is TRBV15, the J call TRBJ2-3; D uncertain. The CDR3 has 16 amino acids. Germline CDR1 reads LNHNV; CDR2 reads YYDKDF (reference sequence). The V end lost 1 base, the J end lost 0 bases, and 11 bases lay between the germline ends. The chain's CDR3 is CATSRGLSPSTDTQYF. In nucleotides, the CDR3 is TGTGCCACCAGCAGAGGACTTTCTCCTAGCACAGATACGCAGTATTTT.

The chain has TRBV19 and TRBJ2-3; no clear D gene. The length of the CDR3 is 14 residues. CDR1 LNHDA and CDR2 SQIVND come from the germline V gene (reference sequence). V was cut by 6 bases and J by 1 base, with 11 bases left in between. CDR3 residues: CASSPPGGTDTQYF. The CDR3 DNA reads TGTGCCAGTAGCCCCCCAGGAGGCACAGATACGCAGTATTTT.

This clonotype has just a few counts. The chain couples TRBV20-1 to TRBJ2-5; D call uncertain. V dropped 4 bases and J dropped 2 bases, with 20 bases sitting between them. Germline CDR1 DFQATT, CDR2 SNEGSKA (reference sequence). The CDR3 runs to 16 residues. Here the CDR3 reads CSATPPFGALQETQYF. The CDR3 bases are TGCAGTGCTACTCCACCTTTTGGAGCGCTACAAGAGACCCAGTACTTC.